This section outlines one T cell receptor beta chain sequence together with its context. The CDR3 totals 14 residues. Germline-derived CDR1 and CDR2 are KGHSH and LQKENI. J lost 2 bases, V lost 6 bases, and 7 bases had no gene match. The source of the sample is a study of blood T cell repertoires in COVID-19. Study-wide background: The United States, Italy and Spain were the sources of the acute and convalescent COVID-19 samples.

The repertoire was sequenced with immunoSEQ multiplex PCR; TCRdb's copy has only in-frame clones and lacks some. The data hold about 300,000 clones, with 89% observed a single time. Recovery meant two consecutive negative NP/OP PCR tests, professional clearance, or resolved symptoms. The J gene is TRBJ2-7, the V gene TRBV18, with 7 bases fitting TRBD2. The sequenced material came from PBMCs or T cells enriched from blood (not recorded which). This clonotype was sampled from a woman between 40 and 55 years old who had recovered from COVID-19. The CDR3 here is CASSPTSETYEQYF. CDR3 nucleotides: TGTGCCAGCTCCCCTACTAGCGAGACCTACGAGCAGTACTTC.